Listed below are T cell receptor beta chains from one sample, sequenced in a study of shared T cell receptors in the human thymus. Sequencing was performed with immunoSEQ multiplex PCR; in TCRdb, only in-frame clones are kept and a portion is missing. The sample lists 640,000 or so clones; approximately 87% were seen once. This sample also belongs to another study, concerning human thymus T cells.

Sequencing input: thymocytes. The receptors originated from a boy in the first two years of life with a congenital heart defect. Both conserved end residues are part of each CDR3. D genes are given only for firm matches. Only some rows state a clone size, as once, few, many or a class for expanded clones.

J gene: TRBJ1-4
CDR3 length: 16
D gene: NA
V gene: TRBV28
clone size: NA
CDR3 DNA: TGTGCCAGCAGTTCCGGGACACGGGCAACTAATGAAAAACTGTTTTTT
CDR3 protein: CASSSGTRATNEKLFF

J gene: TRBJ2-7
CDR3 length: 14
D gene: TRBD2
V gene: TRBV28
clone size: NA
CDR3 DNA: TGTGCCAGCAGCGGGACTAGCGGCACCTACGAGCAGTACTTC
CDR3 protein: CASSGTSGTYEQYF

J gene: TRBJ2-3
CDR3 length: 15
D gene: TRBD1
V gene: TRBV2
clone size: once
CDR3 DNA: TGTGCCAGCAGCAGGGACAGCTCTAGCCCAGATACGCAGTATTTT
CDR3 protein: CASSRDSSSPDTQYF

J gene: TRBJ1-2
CDR3 length: 16
D gene: NA
V gene: TRBV28
clone size: NA
CDR3 DNA: TGTGCCAGCAGTTTTGAAACAGGAGGGCTTGTGAGTGGCTACACCTTC
CDR3 protein: CASSFETGGLVSGYTF

J gene: TRBJ2-3
CDR3 length: 13
D gene: NA
V gene: TRBV19
clone size: NA
CDR3 DNA: TGTGCCAGTAGTACAGGACAGATAGATACGCAGTATTTT
CDR3 protein: CASSTGQIDTQYF

J gene: TRBJ1-2
CDR3 length: 17
D gene: TRBD1
V gene: TRBV27
clone size: NA
CDR3 DNA: TGTGCCAGCAGTTTAAGCCCCCACAGGGGCCCAAACTATGGCTACACCTTC
CDR3 protein: CASSLSPHRGPNYGYTF

J gene: TRBJ1-6
CDR3 length: 14
D gene: NA
V gene: TRBV9
clone size: once
CDR3 DNA: TGTGCCAGCAGCCCCAGAGACAGGAAGGGTCCCCTCCACTTT
CDR3 protein: CASSPRDRKGPLHF

J gene: TRBJ1-5
CDR3 length: 15
D gene: NA
V gene: TRBV19
clone size: few
CDR3 DNA: TGTGCCAGTAGTTTTCTGGAGGGACCACATCAGCCCCAGCATTTT
CDR3 protein: CASSFLEGPHQPQHF

J gene: TRBJ2-7
CDR3 length: 11
D gene: NA
V gene: TRBV18
clone size: few
CDR3 DNA: TGTGCCAGCGATAGCTCCTACGAGCAGTACTTC
CDR3 protein: CASDSSYEQYF

J gene: TRBJ2-5
CDR3 length: 17
D gene: TRBD2
V gene: TRBV28
clone size: NA
CDR3 DNA: TGTGCCAGCAGTACGCCTTCGCGGGGGGAGTGGGAGGAGACCCAGTACTTC
CDR3 protein: CASSTPSRGEWEETQYF

J gene: TRBJ1-4
CDR3 length: 14
D gene: NA
V gene: TRBV13
clone size: NA
CDR3 DNA: TGTGCCAGCAGGGCCAACCGGGACTATGAAAAACTGTTTTTT
CDR3 protein: CASRANRDYEKLFF

J gene: TRBJ2-1
CDR3 length: 14
D gene: TRBD2
V gene: TRBV27
clone size: once
CDR3 DNA: TGTGCCAGCAGTTTAGCGGGACTAGCGGGAGAGCAGTTCTTC
CDR3 protein: CASSLAGLAGEQFF

J gene: TRBJ1-5
CDR3 length: 12
D gene: NA
V gene: TRBV5-6
clone size: NA
CDR3 DNA: TGTGCCAGCAGCTTAGGGACACAGCCCCAGCATTTT
CDR3 protein: CASSLGTQPQHF

J gene: TRBJ2-4
CDR3 length: 15
D gene: NA
V gene: TRBV5-1
clone size: NA
CDR3 DNA: TGCGCCAGCAGCTTTAGGAGCGGTGACAAAAACATTCAGTACTTC
CDR3 protein: CASSFRSGDKNIQYF

J gene: TRBJ2-1
CDR3 length: 17
D gene: NA
V gene: TRBV19
clone size: NA
CDR3 DNA: TGTGCCAGTAGTATAGCTCCTCCCAGGGGGGTTCACAATGAGCAGTTCTTC
CDR3 protein: CASSIAPPRGVHNEQFF